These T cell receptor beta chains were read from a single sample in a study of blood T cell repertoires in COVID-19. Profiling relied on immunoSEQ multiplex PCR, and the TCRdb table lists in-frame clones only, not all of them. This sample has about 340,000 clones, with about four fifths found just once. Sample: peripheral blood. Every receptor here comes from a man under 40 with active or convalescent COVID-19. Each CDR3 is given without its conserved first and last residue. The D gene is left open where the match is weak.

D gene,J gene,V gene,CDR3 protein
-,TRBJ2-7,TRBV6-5,ASSSLGGASYEQY
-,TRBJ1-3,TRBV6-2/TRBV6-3,ASSRGATIY
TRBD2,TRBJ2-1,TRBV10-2,ASSGLARGNEQF
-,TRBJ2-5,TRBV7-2,ASSLWTTETQY
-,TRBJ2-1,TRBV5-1,ASSHRGGAGNEQF
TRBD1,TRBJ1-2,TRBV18,ASSPTRGLGGYGYT
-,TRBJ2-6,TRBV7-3,ASSRTVNSGANVLT
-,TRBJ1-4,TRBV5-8,ASSLGRGTNEKLF
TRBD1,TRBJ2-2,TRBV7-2,ASSFDRGRNTGELF
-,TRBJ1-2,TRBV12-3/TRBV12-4,ASSPDRGRGYT
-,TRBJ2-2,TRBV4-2,ASSQVEGAPGELF
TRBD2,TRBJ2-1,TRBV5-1,ASSLPDKLAGGNEQF
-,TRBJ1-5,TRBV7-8,ASSLARAPNQPQH
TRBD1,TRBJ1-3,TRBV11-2,ASSDRQGHGNTIY
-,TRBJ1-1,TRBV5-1,ASSLRVGGDGEAF
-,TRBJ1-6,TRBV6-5,ASSKTGGDNSPLH
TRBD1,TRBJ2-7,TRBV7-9,ASIPPGQGYEQY
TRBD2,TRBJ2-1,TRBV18,ASSTRPGTSGRFYNEQF
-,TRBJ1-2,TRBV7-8,ASSLGSGEPPPYGYT
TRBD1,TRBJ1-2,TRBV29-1,SVEDLGDRGLNYGYT
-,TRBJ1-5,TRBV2,ASTAIWKGNQPQH
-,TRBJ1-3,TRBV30,AWSDSGNTIY
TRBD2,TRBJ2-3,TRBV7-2,ASSLGLAGDTDTQY
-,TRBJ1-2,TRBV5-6,ASSFQDRLNYGYT
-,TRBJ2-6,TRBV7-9,ASSFRQIFSSSGANVLT
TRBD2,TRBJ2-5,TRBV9,ASSRAGLAAEETQY
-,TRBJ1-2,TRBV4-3,ASSMRRDNGYT